In this sample, the clone carrying this T cell receptor (beta chain) turned up a few times. No antigen is known for it. Blood was collected once per donor into heparin, averaging about 116 mL. The sample is drawn from a study of beta chain features in type 1 diabetes. General study results and limits: In cDNA sequencing, cells with high TCR expression could be over-represented. When Type 1 diabetes patients were examined, their TCRB CDR3s proved moderately but significantly shorter in all four CD4+ subsets. Fewer insertions but more deletions were seen at VDJ junctions in type 1 diabetes patients. Compared with healthy donors, patients appeared to share more similar naive, central memory and regulatory TCRB repertoires.

V gave up 1 base and J gave up 4 bases, with 8 bases separating them. The germline CDR1 and CDR2 sequences are SGHAT and FQNNGV. The CDR3 is made up of 14 amino acids. The isolated RNA, all of it, was reverse transcribed, so expressed TCRB transcripts were what got sequenced. Profiling relied on immunoSEQ multiplex PCR, and the TCRdb table lists in-frame clones only, not all of them. The sample gives 280,000 or so clones, approximately 16% of which show up once; less than 0.02% is in the top ten. J is TRBJ2-4 and V is TRBV11-2, with a tentative D call TRBD2 (6 bases). The sequencing sample was made of naive CD4+ T cells from blood. The clonotype originates from a man aged 18-30 years with type 1 diabetes. Here the CDR3 DNA reads TGTGCCAGCAGCTTAGTGGAGGGGAAAAACATTCAGTACTTC. This sequence encodes CASSLVEGKNIQYF.